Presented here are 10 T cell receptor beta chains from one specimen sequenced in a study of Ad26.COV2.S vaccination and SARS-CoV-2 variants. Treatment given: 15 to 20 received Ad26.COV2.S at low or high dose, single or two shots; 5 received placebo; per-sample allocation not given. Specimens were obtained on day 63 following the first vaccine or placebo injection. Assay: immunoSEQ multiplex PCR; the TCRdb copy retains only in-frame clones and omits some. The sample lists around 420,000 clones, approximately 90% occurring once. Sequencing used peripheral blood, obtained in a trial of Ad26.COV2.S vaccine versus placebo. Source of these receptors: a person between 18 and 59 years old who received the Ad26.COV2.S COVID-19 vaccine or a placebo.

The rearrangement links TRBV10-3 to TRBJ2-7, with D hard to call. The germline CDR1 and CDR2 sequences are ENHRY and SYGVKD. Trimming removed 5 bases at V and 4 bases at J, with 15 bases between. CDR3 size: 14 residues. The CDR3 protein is CAISHTVDEYEQYF. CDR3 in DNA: TGTGCCATCAGTCACACTGTCGACGAGTACGAGCAGTACTTC.

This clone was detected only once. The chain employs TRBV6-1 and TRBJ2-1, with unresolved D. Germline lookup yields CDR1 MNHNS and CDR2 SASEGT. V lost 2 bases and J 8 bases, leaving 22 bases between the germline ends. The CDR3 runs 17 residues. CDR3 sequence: CASSERRGSPGWDEQFF. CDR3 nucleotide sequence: TGTGCCAGCAGTGAAAGACGAGGCTCCCCGGGTTGGGATGAGCAGTTCTTC.

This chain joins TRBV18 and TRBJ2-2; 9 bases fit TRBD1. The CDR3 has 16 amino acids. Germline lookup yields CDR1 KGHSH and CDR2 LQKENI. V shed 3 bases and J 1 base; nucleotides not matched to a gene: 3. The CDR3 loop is CASSPGTGQNTGELFF. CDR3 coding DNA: TGTGCCAGCTCACCCGGGACAGGGCAGAACACCGGGGAGCTGTTTTTT.

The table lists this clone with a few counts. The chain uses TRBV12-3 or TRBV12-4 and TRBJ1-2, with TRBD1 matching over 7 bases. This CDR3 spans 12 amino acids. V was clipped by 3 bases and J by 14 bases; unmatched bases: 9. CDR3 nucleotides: TGTGCCAGCAGTTTTGGGACAGCTTACAAGACCTTC. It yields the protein CASSFGTAYKTF.

In DNA form, the CDR3 reads TGTGCCACCAGCAGAGTTGTTGGGGGCGGGACAGCCTGGAAGCAGTACTTC. This sequence encodes CATSRVVGGGTAWKQYF. The V and J genes are TRBV15 and TRBJ2-7; TRBD1 might be the D (7 bases). The CDR3 extends over 17 amino acids. V was pared by 1 base and J by 8 bases, with 24 bases between. Looked up from germline, CDR1 is LNHNV and CDR2 is YYDKDF (reference sequence).

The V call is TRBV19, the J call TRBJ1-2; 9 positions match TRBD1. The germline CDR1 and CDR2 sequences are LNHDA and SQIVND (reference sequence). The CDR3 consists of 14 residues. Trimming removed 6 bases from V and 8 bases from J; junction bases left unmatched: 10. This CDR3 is CASRVTGGALGYTF. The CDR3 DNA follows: TGTGCCAGTAGGGTCACAGGGGGCGCTTTGGGCTACACCTTC.

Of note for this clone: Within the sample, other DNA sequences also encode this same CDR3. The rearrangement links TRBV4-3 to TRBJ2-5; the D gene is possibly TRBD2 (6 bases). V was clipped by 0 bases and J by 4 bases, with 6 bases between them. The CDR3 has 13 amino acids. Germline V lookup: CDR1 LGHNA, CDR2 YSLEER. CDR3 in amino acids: CASSQEGGETQYF. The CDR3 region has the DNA TGCGCCAGCAGCCAAGAGGGGGGAGAGACCCAGTACTTC.

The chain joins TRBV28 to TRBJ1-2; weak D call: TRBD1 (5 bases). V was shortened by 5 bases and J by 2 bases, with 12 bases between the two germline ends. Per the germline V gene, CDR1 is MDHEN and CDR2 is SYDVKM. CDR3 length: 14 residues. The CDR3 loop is CASSAPGRNYGYTF. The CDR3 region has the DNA TGTGCCAGCAGTGCACCGGGACGGAACTATGGCTACACCTTC.

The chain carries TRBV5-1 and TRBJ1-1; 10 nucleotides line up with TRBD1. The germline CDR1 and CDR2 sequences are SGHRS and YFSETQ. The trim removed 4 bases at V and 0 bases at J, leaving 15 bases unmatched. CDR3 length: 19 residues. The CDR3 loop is CASSVGTGAIGLMNTEAFF. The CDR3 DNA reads TGCGCCAGCAGCGTCGGGACAGGGGCTATCGGGCTTATGAACACTGAAGCTTTCTTT.

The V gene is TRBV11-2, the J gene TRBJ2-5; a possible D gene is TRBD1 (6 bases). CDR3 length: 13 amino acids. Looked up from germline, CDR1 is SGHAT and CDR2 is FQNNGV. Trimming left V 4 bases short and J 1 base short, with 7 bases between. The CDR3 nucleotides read TGTGCCAGCAGCTACAGGGTCCAAGAGACCCAGTACTTC. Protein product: CASSYRVQETQYF. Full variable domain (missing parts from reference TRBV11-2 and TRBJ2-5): EAGVAQSPRYKIIEKRQSVAFWCNPISGHATLYWYQQILGQGPKLLIQFQNNGVVDDSQLPKDRFSAERLKGVDSTLKIQPAKLEDSAVYLCASSYRVQETQYFGPGTRLLVL.